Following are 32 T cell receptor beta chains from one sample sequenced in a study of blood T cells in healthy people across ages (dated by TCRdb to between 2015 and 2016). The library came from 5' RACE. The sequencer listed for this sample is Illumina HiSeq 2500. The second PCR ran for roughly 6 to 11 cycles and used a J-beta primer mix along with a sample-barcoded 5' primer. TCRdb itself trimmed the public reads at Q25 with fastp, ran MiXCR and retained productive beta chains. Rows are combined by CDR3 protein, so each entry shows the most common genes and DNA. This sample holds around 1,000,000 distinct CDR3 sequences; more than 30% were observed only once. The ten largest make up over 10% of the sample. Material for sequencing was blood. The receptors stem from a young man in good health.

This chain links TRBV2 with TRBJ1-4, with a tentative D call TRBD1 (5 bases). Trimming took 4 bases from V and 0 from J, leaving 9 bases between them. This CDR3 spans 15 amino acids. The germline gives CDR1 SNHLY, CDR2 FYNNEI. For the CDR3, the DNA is TGTGCCAGCAGTGTCGGGGGTACAACTAATGAAAAACTGTTTTTT. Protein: CASSVGGTTNEKLFF.

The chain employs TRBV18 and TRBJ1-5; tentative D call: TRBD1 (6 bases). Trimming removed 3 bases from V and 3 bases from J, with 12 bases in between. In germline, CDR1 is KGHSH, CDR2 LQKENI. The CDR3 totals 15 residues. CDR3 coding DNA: TGTGCCAGCTCACCGAGCCGGGACAACAATCAGCCCCAGCATTTT. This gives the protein CASSPSRDNNQPQHF.

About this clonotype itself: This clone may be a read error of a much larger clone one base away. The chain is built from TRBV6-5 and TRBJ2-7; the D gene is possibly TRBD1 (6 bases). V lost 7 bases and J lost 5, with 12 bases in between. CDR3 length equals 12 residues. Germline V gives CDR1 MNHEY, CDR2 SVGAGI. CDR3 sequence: CASITGFNEQYF. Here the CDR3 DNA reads TGTGCCAGCATCACAGGGTTCAACGAGCAGTACTTC.

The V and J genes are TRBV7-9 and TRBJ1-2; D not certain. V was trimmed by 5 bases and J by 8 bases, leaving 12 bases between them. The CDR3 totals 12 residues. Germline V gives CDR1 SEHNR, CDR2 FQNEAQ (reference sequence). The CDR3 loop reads CASSPTEAGYTF. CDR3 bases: TGTGCCAGCAGCCCCACAGAAGCCGGCTACACCTTC. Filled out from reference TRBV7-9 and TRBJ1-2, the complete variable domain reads DTGVSQNPRHKITKRGQNVTFRCDPISEHNRLYWYRQTLGQGPEFLTYFQNEAQLEKSRLLSDRFSAERPKGSFSTLEIQRTEQGDSAMYLCASSPTEAGYTFGSGTRLTVV.

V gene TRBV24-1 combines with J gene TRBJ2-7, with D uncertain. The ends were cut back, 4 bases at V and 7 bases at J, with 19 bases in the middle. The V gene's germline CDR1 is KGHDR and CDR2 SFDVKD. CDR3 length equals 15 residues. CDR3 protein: CATSERHTSVNEQYF. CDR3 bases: TGTGCCACCAGTGAGCGGCATACCTCCGTGAATGAGCAGTACTTC.

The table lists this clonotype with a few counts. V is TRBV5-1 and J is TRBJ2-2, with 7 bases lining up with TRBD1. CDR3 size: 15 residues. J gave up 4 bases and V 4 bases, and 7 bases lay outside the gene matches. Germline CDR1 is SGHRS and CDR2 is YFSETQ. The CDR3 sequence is CASSPGTVSTGELFF. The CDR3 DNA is TGCGCCAGCAGCCCAGGGACAGTTAGCACCGGGGAGCTGTTTTTT.

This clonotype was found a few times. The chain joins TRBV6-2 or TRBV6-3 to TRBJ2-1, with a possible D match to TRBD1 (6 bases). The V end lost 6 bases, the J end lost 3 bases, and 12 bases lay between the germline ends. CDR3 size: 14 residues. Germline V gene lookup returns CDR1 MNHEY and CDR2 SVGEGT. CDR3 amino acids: CASRNRQDYNEQFF. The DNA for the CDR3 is TGTGCCAGCAGAAACCGACAGGACTACAATGAGCAGTTCTTC.

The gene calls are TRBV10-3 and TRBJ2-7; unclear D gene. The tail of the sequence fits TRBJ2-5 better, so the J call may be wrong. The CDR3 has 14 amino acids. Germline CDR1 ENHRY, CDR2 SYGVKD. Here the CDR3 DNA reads TGTGCCATCAGTGAGCTGGAGAAACAAGAGACCCAGTACTTC. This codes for CAISELEKQETQYF.

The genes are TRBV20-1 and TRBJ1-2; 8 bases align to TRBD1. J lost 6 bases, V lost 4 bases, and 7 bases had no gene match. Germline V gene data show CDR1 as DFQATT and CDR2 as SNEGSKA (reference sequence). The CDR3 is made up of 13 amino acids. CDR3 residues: CSATRGTGDGYTF. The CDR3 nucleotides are TGCAGTGCTACCCGTGGGACAGGCGATGGCTACACCTTC.

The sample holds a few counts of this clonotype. The CDR3 region has the DNA TGTGCCAGCAGTGCCGAGTTCGGTCGGGCAGATACGCAGTATTTT. Encoded protein: CASSAEFGRADTQYF. The genes are TRBV25-1 and TRBJ2-3; D call uncertain. CDR1 and CDR2 (germline): MGHDK, SYGVNS. V lost 4 bases, J lost 4 bases, and 15 bases lay in between. This CDR3 contains 15 residues. The variable domain in full, with the rest retrieved from reference TRBV25-1 and TRBJ2-3, is EADIYQTPRYLVIGTGKKITLECSQTMGHDKMYWYQQDPGMELHLIHYSYGVNSTEKGDLSSESTVSRIRTEHFPLTLESARPSHTSQYLCASSAEFGRADTQYFGPGTRLTVL.

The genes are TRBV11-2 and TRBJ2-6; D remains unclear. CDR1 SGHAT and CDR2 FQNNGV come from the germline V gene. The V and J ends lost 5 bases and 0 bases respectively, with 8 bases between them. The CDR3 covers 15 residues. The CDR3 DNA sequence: TGTGCCAGCAGCCATCTTAGCTCTGGGGCCAACGTCCTGACTTTC. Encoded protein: CASSHLSSGANVLTF.

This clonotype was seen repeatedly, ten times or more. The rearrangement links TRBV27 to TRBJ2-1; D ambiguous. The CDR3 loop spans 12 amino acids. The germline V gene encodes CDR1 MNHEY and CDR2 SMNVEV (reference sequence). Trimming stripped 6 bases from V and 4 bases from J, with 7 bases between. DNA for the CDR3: TGTGCCAGCAGCCATCAGTACAATGAGCAGTTCTTC. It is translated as CASSHQYNEQFF.

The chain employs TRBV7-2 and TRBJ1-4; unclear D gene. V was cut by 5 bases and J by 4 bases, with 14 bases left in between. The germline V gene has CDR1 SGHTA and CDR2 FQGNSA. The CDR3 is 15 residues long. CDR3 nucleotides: TGTGCCAGCAGCCTCACGTACCGGGGTAATGAAAAACTGTTTTTT. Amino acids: CASSLTYRGNEKLFF.

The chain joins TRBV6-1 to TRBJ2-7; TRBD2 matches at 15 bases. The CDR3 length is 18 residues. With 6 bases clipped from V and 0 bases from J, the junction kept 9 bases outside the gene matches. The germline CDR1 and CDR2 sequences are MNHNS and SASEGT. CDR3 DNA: TGTGCCAGCAGCCCCGGGACTAGCGGGGGGCCGTTCTCCTACGAGCAGTACTTC. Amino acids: CASSPGTSGGPFSYEQYF.

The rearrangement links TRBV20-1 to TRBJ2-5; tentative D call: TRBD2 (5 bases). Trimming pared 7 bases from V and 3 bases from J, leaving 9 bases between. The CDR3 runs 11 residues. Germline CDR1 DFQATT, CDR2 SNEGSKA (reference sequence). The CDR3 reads CSVLTKETQYF. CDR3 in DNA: TGCAGTGTGTTGACTAAAGAGACCCAGTACTTC.

The CDR3: CSGGQPGYGYTF. The CDR3 nucleotides are TGCAGCGGGGGACAGCCAGGCTATGGCTACACCTTC. The chain carries TRBV29-1 and TRBJ1-2; 7 nucleotides agree with TRBD1. CDR3 size: 12 residues. The V segment lost 7 bases and the J segment 4 bases; nucleotides outside the gene matches: 6. Germline V gene data show CDR1 as SQVTM and CDR2 as ANQGSEA.

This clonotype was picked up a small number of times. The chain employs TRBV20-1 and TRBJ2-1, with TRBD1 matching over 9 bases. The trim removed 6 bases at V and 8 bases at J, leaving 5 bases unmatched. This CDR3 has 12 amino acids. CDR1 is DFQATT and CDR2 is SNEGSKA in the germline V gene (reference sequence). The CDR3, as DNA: TGCAGTGCCCCGGGACAGGGCCATGAGCAGTTCTTC. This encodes CSAPGQGHEQFF.

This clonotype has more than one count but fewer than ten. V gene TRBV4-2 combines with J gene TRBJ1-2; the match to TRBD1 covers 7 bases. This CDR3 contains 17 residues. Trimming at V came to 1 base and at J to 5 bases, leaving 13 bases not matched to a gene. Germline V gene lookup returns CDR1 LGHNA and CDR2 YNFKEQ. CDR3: CASSQVVDREVAYGYTF. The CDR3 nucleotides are TGTGCCAGCAGCCAAGTAGTCGACAGGGAGGTCGCTTATGGCTACACCTTC.

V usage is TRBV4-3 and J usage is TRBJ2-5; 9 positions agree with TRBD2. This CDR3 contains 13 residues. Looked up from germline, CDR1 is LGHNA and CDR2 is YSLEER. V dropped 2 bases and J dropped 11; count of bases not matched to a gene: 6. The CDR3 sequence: CASSQSSGTEQYF. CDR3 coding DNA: TGCGCCAGCAGCCAATCTAGCGGGACTGAGCAGTACTTC.

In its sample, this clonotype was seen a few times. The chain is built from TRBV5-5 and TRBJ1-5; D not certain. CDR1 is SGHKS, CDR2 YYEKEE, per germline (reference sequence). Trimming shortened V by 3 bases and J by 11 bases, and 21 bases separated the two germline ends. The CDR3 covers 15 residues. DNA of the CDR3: TGTGCCAGCAGCTCCTTAATGAGGCCCGAGGGAGCCCAGCATTTT. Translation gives CASSSLMRPEGAQHF.

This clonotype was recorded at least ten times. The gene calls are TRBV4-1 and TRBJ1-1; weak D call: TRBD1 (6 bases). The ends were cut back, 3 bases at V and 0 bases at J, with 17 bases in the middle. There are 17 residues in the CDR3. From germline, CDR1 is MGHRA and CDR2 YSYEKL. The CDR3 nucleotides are TGCGCCAGCAGCCATGTACTAAGCAGGGGACTGAACACTGAAGCTTTCTTT. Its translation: CASSHVLSRGLNTEAFF.

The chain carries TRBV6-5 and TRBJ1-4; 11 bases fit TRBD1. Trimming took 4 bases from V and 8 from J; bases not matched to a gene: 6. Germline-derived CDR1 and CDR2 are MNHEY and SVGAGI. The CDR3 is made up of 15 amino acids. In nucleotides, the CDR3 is TGTGCCAGCAGTTCCGGGACAGGGGGAGCCGAAAAACTGTTTTTT. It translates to CASSSGTGGAEKLFF.

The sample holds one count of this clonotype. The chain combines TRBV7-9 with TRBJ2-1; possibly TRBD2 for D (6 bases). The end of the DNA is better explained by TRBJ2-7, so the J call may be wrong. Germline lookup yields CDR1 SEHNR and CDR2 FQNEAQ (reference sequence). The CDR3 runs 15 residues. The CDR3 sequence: CASSLSEAGSNEQYF. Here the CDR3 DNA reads TGTGCCAGCAGCTTATCCGAGGCGGGGTCGAATGAGCAGTACTTC.

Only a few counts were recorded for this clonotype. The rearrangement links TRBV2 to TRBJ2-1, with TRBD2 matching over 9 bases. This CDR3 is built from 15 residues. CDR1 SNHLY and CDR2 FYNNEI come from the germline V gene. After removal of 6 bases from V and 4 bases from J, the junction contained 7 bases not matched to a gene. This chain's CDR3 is CASRAGTSPYNEQFF. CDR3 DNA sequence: TGTGCCAGCAGAGCCGGGACTAGCCCTTACAATGAGCAGTTCTTC.

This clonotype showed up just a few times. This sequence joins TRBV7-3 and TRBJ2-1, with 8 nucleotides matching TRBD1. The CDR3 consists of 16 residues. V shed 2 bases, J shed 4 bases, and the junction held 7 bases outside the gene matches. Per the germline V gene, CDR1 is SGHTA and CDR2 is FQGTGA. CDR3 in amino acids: CASSLRGTGSYNEQFF. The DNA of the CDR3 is TGTGCCAGCAGCTTACGCGGGACAGGTTCTTACAATGAGCAGTTCTTC.

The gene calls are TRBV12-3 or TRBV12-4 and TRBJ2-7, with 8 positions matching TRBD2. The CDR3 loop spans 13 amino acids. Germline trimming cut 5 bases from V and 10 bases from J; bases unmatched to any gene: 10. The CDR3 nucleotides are TGTGCCAGCAGTCCCGGACTAGCTGGGGCCCAGTACTTC. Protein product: CASSPGLAGAQYF.

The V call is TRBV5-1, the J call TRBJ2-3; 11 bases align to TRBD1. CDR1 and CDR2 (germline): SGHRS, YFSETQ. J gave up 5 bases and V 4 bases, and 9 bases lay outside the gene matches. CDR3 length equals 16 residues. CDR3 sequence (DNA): TGCGCCAGCAGCCTGCTAGGACAGGGGGCAAAAGATACGCAGTATTTT. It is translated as CASSLLGQGAKDTQYF.

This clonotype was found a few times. DNA for the CDR3: TGTGCCAGCAGCTTAGACGGGGGGGATTCCACAGATACGCAGTATTTT. Its protein is CASSLDGGDSTDTQYF. This chain joins TRBV7-2 and TRBJ2-3; 8 bases align to TRBD2. The CDR3 runs to 16 residues. Germline V gene lookup returns CDR1 SGHTA and CDR2 FQGNSA. V was pared by 1 base and J by 2 bases, with 5 bases of the junction left unmatched.

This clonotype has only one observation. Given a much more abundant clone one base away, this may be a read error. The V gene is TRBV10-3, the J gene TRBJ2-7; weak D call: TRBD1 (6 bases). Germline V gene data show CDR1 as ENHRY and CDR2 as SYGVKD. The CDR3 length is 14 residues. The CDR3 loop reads CTIRGPQLSYEQYF. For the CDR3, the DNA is TGTACCATCAGGGGACCTCAGCTATCCTACGAGCAGTACTTC.

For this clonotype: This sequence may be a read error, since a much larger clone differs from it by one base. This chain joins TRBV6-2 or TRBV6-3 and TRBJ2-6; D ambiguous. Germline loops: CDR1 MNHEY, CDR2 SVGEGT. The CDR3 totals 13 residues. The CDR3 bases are TGTGTCAGCACTTTCTCTGGGGCCAACGTCCTGACTTTC. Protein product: CVSTFSGANVLTF.

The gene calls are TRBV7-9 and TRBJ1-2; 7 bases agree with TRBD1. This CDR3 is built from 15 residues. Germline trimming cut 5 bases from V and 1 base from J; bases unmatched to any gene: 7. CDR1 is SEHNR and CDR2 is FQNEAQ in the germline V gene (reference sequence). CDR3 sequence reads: CASSPNGQVNYGYTF. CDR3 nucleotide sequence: TGTGCCAGCAGCCCAAACGGACAGGTTAACTATGGCTACACCTTC.

The chain's CDR3 is CASSYGPLNTQYF. In DNA, the CDR3 is TGTGCCAGCAGTTACGGACCACTCAATACGCAGTATTTT. The chain combines TRBV6-5 with TRBJ2-3; unclear D gene. The CDR3 length is 13 residues. The V end lost 2 bases, the J end lost 7 bases, and 10 bases lay between the germline ends. Germline CDR1 and CDR2: MNHEY and SVGAGI.